Here is one TCR beta chain with its context. Its antigen is currently unknown. The data are from a study of identical twins. Overall study results and limits: Insertions were reduced in abundant cord blood beta clonotypes but not in memory repertoires. Model-predicted out-of-frame TCR alpha sharing fell below observed values in monozygotic twins.

Template switching added a universal primer binding site, and final cDNA carried unique molecular identifiers. Each CDR3 protein is one row after TCRdb ran MiXCR on the 5' RACE reads. The sample holds approximately 300,000 distinct CDR3 sequences, roughly 9.7% seen once. A further study also used this sample, focusing on yellow fever vaccine responses in identical twins.

Sequencing used CD8+ T cells sorted from blood. The sequence was collected from a woman in her late teens or twenties in good health.

CDR3 sequence: CASSFRTGNTEAFF. Written as DNA, the CDR3 is TGTGCCAGCAGTTTCCGGACAGGGAACACTGAAGCTTTCTTT. V usage is TRBV6-5 and J usage is TRBJ1-1, with 7 nucleotides matching TRBD1. Per germline, CDR1 MNHEY and CDR2 SVGAGI. V lost 4 bases, J lost 1 base, and 3 bases stayed unmatched. The CDR3 spans 14 residues.